This passage covers 24 T cell receptor beta chains from one sample sequenced in a study of shared clonotypes between healthy human individuals (dated by TCRdb to about 2020). Library preparation employed the immunoSEQ multiplex PCR assay. Drawn from immuneACCESS, this table holds only the in-frame rearrangements with V and J called that TCRdb kept. Clones are partly lost; checked studies trace under half to an unresolved V gene and leave the rest unexplained. For this sample the table gives hundreds of thousands of clones, of which about 80% were detected only once. Around 1.7% of the sample lies in the top ten. Material for sequencing was memory CD4+ T cells sorted from blood. The cell subset or site label, read with the paper, signifies: CD45RA-negative fraction. The receptors come from a woman aged 25 to 39 in good health.

Remarks on this clone: This specimen includes other DNA sequences encoding the same CDR3. The chain carries TRBV5-1 and TRBJ1-6; perhaps TRBD1 as D (5 bases). Trimming cost V 5 bases and J 9 bases, with 15 bases left between them. Germline V gene sequence: CDR1 SGHRS, CDR2 YFSETQ. The CDR3 runs to 14 residues. Here the CDR3 DNA reads TGCGCCAGCAGTCCCGGGACGGAAGGTTCACCCCTCCACTTT. Translating gives CASSPGTEGSPLHF.

This chain connects TRBV2 to TRBJ1-2; 8 positions agree with TRBD1. The CDR3 loop spans 13 amino acids. The junction had 7 bases not matched to a gene; V was cut back by 6 bases and J by 7 bases. The germline V gene encodes CDR1 SNHLY and CDR2 FYNNEI. For the CDR3, the DNA is TGTGCCAGCAGCGGACAGGGAACAAGTGGCTACACCTTC. Protein sequence: CASSGQGTSGYTF.

The V gene is TRBV5-5, the J gene TRBJ2-3; D is possibly TRBD2 (5 bases). Germline V gene data show CDR1 as SGHKS and CDR2 as YYEKEE (reference sequence). V lost 4 bases and J 1 base, leaving 13 bases between the germline ends. The CDR3 length is 15 residues. The CDR3 DNA is TGTGCCAGCAGCGCCGGACTCGGGGGCACAGATACGCAGTATTTT. This gives the protein CASSAGLGGTDTQYF.

The chain recombines TRBV4-2 with TRBJ1-1; D gene unclear. The CDR3 has 13 residues. The germline V and J ends were trimmed by 1 base and 1 base, with 4 bases remaining between them. Germline V gene data show CDR1 as LGHNA and CDR2 as YNFKEQ. CDR3 nucleotide sequence: TGTGCCAGCAGCCAAGGCAGGAACACTGAAGCTTTCTTT. It encodes CASSQGRNTEAFF.

In this sample, this clone turned up a few times. The chain employs TRBV28 and TRBJ2-1; no clear D. Germline V gene lookup returns CDR1 MDHEN and CDR2 SYDVKM. CDR3 size: 14 residues. V gave up 7 bases and J gave up 7 bases, with 17 bases separating them. CDR3 coding DNA: TGTGCCAGCATCCCTGGCCACGGGCTAAATGAGCAGTTCTTC. Protein sequence: CASIPGHGLNEQFF.

The rearrangement uses TRBV5-1 and TRBJ2-7, with D perhaps matching TRBD1 or TRBD2 (6 bases each). V dropped 6 bases and J dropped 1 base, with 14 bases sitting between them. CDR3 length equals 14 residues. Germline V gives CDR1 SGHRS, CDR2 YFSETQ. The CDR3 sequence is CASKQGGSSYEQYF. In DNA, the CDR3 is TGCGCCAGCAAACAGGGAGGTTCGTCCTACGAGCAGTACTTC.

The V and J genes are TRBV18 and TRBJ2-5; 8 bases align to TRBD1. The CDR3 runs 13 residues. Trimming at V came to 6 bases and at J to 4 bases, leaving 4 bases not matched to a gene. CDR1 and CDR2 (germline): KGHSH, LQKENI. CDR3 region: CASSMDRVETQYF. DNA for the CDR3: TGTGCCAGCTCCATGGACAGGGTAGAGACCCAGTACTTC.

V gene TRBV2 combines with J gene TRBJ2-4; the D is unclear. The V end lost 3 bases, the J end lost 15 bases, and 18 bases lay between the germline ends. Germline V gives CDR1 SNHLY, CDR2 FYNNEI. This CDR3 has 13 amino acids. CDR3: CASSDVAFGLLYF. The DNA of the CDR3 is TGTGCCAGCAGTGACGTTGCTTTCGGGCTCTTGTACTTC.

The chain couples TRBV28 to TRBJ2-1; 8 bases map to TRBD2. The V gene end was trimmed by 6 bases and the J gene end by 6 bases; junction bases not matched to a gene: 10. The CDR3 spans 15 residues. The germline V gene has CDR1 MDHEN and CDR2 SYDVKM. CDR3 sequence reads: CASRTGGLGSNEQFF. CDR3 sequence (DNA): TGTGCCAGCAGGACGGGGGGACTAGGGAGCAATGAGCAGTTCTTC.

The chain combines TRBV28 with TRBJ2-2; the D gene is possibly TRBD2 (5 bases). Germline CDR1 MDHEN, CDR2 SYDVKM. V gave up 6 bases and J gave up 3 bases, with 11 bases separating them. This CDR3 spans 14 amino acids. CDR3 sequence: CASRRVRDTGELFF. Here the CDR3 DNA reads TGTGCCAGCAGGAGGGTACGGGACACCGGGGAGCTGTTTTTT.

Concerning this clone itself: The sample carries other DNA sequences with the same CDR3. The J gene is TRBJ2-4, the V gene TRBV4-1; D is ambiguous. V lost 1 base, J lost 0 bases, and 7 bases lay in between. This CDR3 spans 15 amino acids. Germline CDR1 reads MGHRA; CDR2 reads YSYEKL. The CDR3: CASSQGGLAKNIQYF. CDR3 DNA sequence: TGCGCCAGCAGCCAAGGGGGATTAGCCAAAAACATTCAGTACTTC.

The chain uses TRBV4-1 and TRBJ1-1; 8 bases are a match to TRBD1. The J segment lost 1 base and the V segment lost 1 base, leaving 2 bases of the junction unmatched. From germline, CDR1 is MGHRA and CDR2 YSYEKL. The CDR3 totals 15 residues. CDR3 residues: CASSQADRENTEAFF. The CDR3 DNA reads TGCGCCAGCAGCCAAGCGGACAGGGAGAACACTGAAGCTTTCTTT.

The V gene is TRBV19, the J gene TRBJ1-5; D might be TRBD1 (5 bases). CDR3 length: 17 residues. Germline V lookup: CDR1 LNHDA, CDR2 SQIVND (reference sequence). With 1 base removed from V and 0 bases from J, the gap between germline ends came to 13 bases. The CDR3 DNA reads TGTGCCAGTAGTATAGTAGGTGGGGGGTATAGCAATCAGCCCCAGCATTTT. This sequence encodes CASSIVGGGYSNQPQHF.

This rearrangement joins TRBV28 to TRBJ2-7; maybe TRBD1 (5 bases). The CDR3 spans 13 residues. Germline V gene lookup returns CDR1 MDHEN and CDR2 SYDVKM. V dropped 6 bases and J dropped 3 bases, with 12 bases sitting between them. The CDR3 loop reads CASSAGQLYEQYF. In DNA, the CDR3 is TGTGCCAGCAGCGCCGGACAACTCTACGAGCAGTACTTC.

The V and J genes are TRBV6-1 and TRBJ2-7; TRBD2 aligns across 7 bases. The CDR3 has 13 amino acids. After removal of 8 bases from V and 2 bases from J, the junction contained 6 bases not matched to a gene. CDR1 and CDR2 (germline): MNHNS, SASEGT. The CDR3 region is CASGRGGTYEQYF. The CDR3 DNA reads TGTGCCAGCGGTAGGGGAGGGACCTACGAGCAGTACTTC.

This clone was seen at least ten times. This chain uses TRBV23-1 with TRBJ1-2; D not certain. TRBV23-1 is reported as an ORF; its role is uncertain. This CDR3 has 13 amino acids. Trimming pared 0 bases from V and 6 bases from J, leaving 8 bases between. This chain's CDR3 is CASSQSRGHGYTF. The CDR3 DNA reads as TGCGCCAGCAGTCAATCACGAGGGCATGGCTACACCTTC.

This rearrangement joins TRBV9 to TRBJ2-3; either TRBD1 or TRBD2 may supply D (5 bases each). In germline, CDR1 is SGDLS, CDR2 YYNGEE. The CDR3 loop spans 16 amino acids. Trimming removed 0 bases at V and 11 bases at J, with 22 bases between. CDR3 residues: CASSVEGRTPGGKQYF. As DNA, the CDR3 is TGTGCCAGCAGCGTAGAGGGACGGACTCCTGGTGGAAAGCAGTATTTT.

The CDR3 reads CASRRDRDHEQYF. The CDR3 region has the DNA TGTGCCAGCAGAAGGGACAGGGACCACGAGCAGTACTTC. The V and J genes are TRBV6-5 and TRBJ2-7; 9 bases line up with TRBD1. J was trimmed by 5 bases and V by 6 bases; bases with no gene match: 5. Germline V gene data show CDR1 as MNHEY and CDR2 as SVGAGI. This CDR3 has 13 residues.

This chain uses TRBV2 with TRBJ2-7; 8 nucleotides align to TRBD2. Per the germline V gene, CDR1 is SNHLY and CDR2 is FYNNEI. The CDR3 covers 15 residues. Trimming took 6 bases from V and 2 from J; bases not matched to a gene: 9. CDR3 nucleotide sequence: TGTGCCAGCAGCAAACTAGCGGCCCTACCCTACGAGCAGTACTTC. Amino acid sequence: CASSKLAALPYEQYF.

In regard to this clone: A read error may be the cause here, since a much bigger clone is one base away. Other DNA variants within this sample encode the same CDR3. The genes are TRBV7-9 and TRBJ2-2; 10 nucleotides agree with TRBD2. This CDR3 is built from 15 residues. The trim removed 5 bases at V and 1 base at J, leaving 1 base unmatched. Germline CDR1 reads SEHNR; CDR2 reads FQNEAQ (reference sequence). CDR3 DNA: TGTGCCAGCAGCCGGACTAGCGGGAACACCGGGGAGCTGTTTTTT. The encoded protein is CASSRTSGNTGELFF.

This clone was found once. The rearrangement uses TRBV27 and TRBJ2-7; the match to TRBD2 covers 8 bases. V was clipped by 6 bases and J by 3 bases; unmatched bases: 7. The CDR3 loop spans 14 amino acids. Per germline, CDR1 MNHEY and CDR2 SMNVEV (reference sequence). CDR3 DNA: TGTGCCAGCAGACCCTTAGCGGGAAACTACGAGCAGTACTTC. This codes for CASRPLAGNYEQYF.

This rearrangement joins TRBV25-1 to TRBJ2-1, with 7 bases matching TRBD2. Germline CDR1 reads MGHDK; CDR2 reads SYGVNS. The CDR3 is 13 amino acids. The junction had 1 base not matched to a gene; V was cut back by 6 bases and J by 2 bases. CDR3 protein: CASRGGTYNEQFF. The DNA of the CDR3 is TGTGCCAGCAGGGGGGGGACCTACAATGAGCAGTTCTTC.

This chain connects TRBV5-1 to TRBJ2-2, with a tentative D call TRBD1 (6 bases). Germline V gene data show CDR1 as SGHRS and CDR2 as YFSETQ. The ends were cut back, 4 bases at V and 3 bases at J, with 13 bases in the middle. This CDR3 contains 15 residues. CDR3 sequence (DNA): TGCGCCAGCAGCCCTGGGACACTTTACACCGGGGAGCTGTTTTTT. Protein: CASSPGTLYTGELFF.

This clone appeared a few times. V is TRBV4-1 and J is TRBJ2-1; 9 bases line up with TRBD2. The ends lost 1 base at V and 7 bases at J; junction bases unmatched: 8. The CDR3 runs to 16 residues. Germline V CDR1 and CDR2: MGHRA, YSYEKL. Here the CDR3 DNA reads TGCGCCAGCAGCCAAGCTGGCGGGAGGGCGACGAATGAGCAGTTCTTC. Translated, it gives CASSQAGGRATNEQFF.